Presented here are 6 T cell receptor beta chains from one specimen sequenced in a study of cytomegalovirus exposure and HLA in healthy donors. With 60 Vbeta and 13 Jbeta primers, the PCR was carried out. Produced via immunoSEQ multiplex PCR; TCRdb's table is partial and in-frame only. The sample includes about 90,000 clones, less than 75% of them seen just once. The specimen sequenced was PBMCs. The receptors stem from a woman in her twenties or thirties in good health and CMV-seropositive.

V is TRBV15 and J is TRBJ1-1; unclear D gene. The length of the CDR3 is 14 residues. V lost 5 bases, J lost 5 bases, and 15 bases lay in between. Germline lookup yields CDR1 LNHNV and CDR2 YYDKDF (reference sequence). CDR3 DNA sequence: TGTGCCACCAGCCCGGACTCCGTGGGGACTGAAGCTTTCTTT. Its translation: CATSPDSVGTEAFF.

The chain couples TRBV7-9 to TRBJ1-4; D is uncertain. The CDR3 is 15 amino acids. Germline V gene sequence: CDR1 SEHNR, CDR2 FQNEAQ (reference sequence). V gave up 3 bases and J gave up 8 bases, with 16 bases separating them. CDR3: CASSFRQKPEEKLFF. DNA of the CDR3: TGTGCCAGCAGCTTCAGGCAGAAGCCGGAAGAAAAACTGTTTTTT. Filled out from reference TRBV7-9 and TRBJ1-4, the complete variable domain reads DTGVSQNPRHKITKRGQNVTFRCDPISEHNRLYWYRQTLGQGPEFLTYFQNEAQLEKSRLLSDRFSAERPKGSFSTLEIQRTEQGDSAMYLCASSFRQKPEEKLFFGSGTQLSVL.

The chain employs TRBV19 and TRBJ1-4; the match to TRBD1 covers 12 bases. Germline loops: CDR1 LNHDA, CDR2 SQIVND (reference sequence). With 8 bases clipped from V and 3 bases from J, the junction kept 7 bases outside the gene matches. This CDR3 spans 16 amino acids. The CDR3 nucleotides are TGTGCCAGTCGGGACAGGGGGCGAGGGGCTAATGAAAAACTGTTTTTT. Translation gives CASRDRGRGANEKLFF.

The rearrangement links TRBV7-9 to TRBJ2-7, with TRBD1 identical over 7 bases. J gave up 1 base and V 4 bases, and 4 bases lay outside the gene matches. The CDR3 contains 14 residues. Germline CDR1 SEHNR, CDR2 FQNEAQ (reference sequence). CDR3 amino acids: CASSYGTASYEQYF. The CDR3 DNA reads as TGTGCCAGCAGCTATGGGACAGCGTCCTACGAGCAGTACTTC.

The chain combines TRBV30 with TRBJ2-7, with D possibly TRBD2 on 6 matching bases. Germline CDR1 reads GTSNPN; CDR2 reads SVGIG (reference sequence). The CDR3 loop spans 14 amino acids. The V and J ends lost 5 bases and 7 bases respectively, with 21 bases between them. CDR3 sequence reads: CAWDLGRGQGEQYF. The CDR3 bases are TGTGCCTGGGACTTGGGGCGGGGCCAAGGAGAGCAGTACTTC.

There are a few counts of this clone. The junction departs from the called germline gene at one end, perhaps through a read error. The V gene is TRBV7-2, the J gene TRBJ1-2; 8 bases line up with TRBD1. The CDR3 covers 14 residues. Germline assignment: CDR1 SGHTA and CDR2 FQGNSA. The chain's CDR3 is CASIQDRANYGYPF. The CDR3 DNA reads as TGTGCCAGCATCCAGGACAGGGCTAACTATGGCTACCCCTTC.